The 2 T cell receptor beta chains reported below all come from one sample, sequenced in a study of blood T cell repertoires in COVID-19. The repertoire was sequenced with immunoSEQ multiplex PCR; TCRdb's copy has only in-frame clones and lacks some. The repertoire consists of fewer than 450,000 clones, with approximately 86% occurring once and the leading ten covering more than 2%. The sequenced material came from PBMCs or T cells enriched from blood (not recorded which). These TCRs come from a woman between 40 and 55 years old with acute COVID-19.

In DNA, the CDR3 is TGTGCCAGCAGCGCGGGGGGATCGGGGACGCAGTATTTT. Protein sequence: CASSAGGSGTQYF. The chain carries TRBV3-1 (or the pseudogene TRBV3-2) and TRBJ2-3; 8 bases are a match to TRBD2. Germline trimming cut 5 bases from V and 9 bases from J; bases unmatched to any gene: 7. The CDR3 is made up of 13 amino acids. CDR1 and CDR2 from the germline V gene are LGHDT and YNNKEL (reference sequence).

This clone was counted once. This chain uses TRBV5-1 with TRBJ2-2; maybe TRBD2 (6 bases). The CDR3 consists of 16 residues. The germline CDR1 and CDR2 sequences are SGHRS and YFSETQ. The germline V and J ends were trimmed by 2 bases and 5 bases, with 16 bases remaining between them. The CDR3 nucleotides read TGCGCCAGCAGCTTATGGGGGGACCGGGTGACCGGGGAGCTGTTTTTT. This gives the protein CASSLWGDRVTGELFF.